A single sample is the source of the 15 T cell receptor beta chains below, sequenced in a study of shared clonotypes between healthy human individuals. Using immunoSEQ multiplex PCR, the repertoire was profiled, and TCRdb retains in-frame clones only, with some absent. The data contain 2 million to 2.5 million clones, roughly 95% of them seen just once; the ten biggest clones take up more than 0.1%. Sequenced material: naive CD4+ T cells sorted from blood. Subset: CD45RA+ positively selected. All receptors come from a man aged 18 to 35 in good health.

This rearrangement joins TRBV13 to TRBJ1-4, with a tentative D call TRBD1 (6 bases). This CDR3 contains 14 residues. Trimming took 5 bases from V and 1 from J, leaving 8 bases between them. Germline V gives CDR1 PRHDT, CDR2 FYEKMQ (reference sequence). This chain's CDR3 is CASSLRGTNEKLFF. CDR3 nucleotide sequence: TGTGCCAGCAGCCTCAGGGGAACTAATGAAAAACTGTTTTTT.

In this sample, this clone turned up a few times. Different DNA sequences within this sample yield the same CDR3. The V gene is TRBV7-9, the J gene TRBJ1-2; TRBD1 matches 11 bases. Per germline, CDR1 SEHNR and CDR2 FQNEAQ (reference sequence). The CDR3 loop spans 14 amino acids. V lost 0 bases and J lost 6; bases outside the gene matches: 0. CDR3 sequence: CASSLAGQGDGYTF. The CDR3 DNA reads TGTGCCAGCAGCTTAGCGGGACAGGGGGATGGCTACACCTTC.

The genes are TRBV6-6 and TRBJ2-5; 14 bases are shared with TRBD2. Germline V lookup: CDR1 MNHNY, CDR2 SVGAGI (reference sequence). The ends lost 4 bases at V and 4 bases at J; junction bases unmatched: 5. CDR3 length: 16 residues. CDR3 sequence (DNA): TGTGCCAGCAGTTCCAGACTAGCGGGGGGGCTAGAGACCCAGTACTTC. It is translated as CASSSRLAGGLETQYF.

The CDR3 bases are TGTGCCAGTAGTTCCCGGACAGGGGTTGGAGAGACCCAGTACTTC. Translating gives CASSSRTGVGETQYF. J is TRBJ2-5 and V is TRBV19, with 9 bases fitting TRBD1. The V gene's germline CDR1 is LNHDA and CDR2 SQIVND (reference sequence). V lost 5 bases and J lost 4; bases outside the gene matches: 8. CDR3 length equals 15 residues.

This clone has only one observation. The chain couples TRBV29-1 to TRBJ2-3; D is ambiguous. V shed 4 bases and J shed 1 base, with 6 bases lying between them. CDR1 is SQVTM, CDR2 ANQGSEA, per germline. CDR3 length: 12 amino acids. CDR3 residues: CSVAPGTDTQYF. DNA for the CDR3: TGCAGCGTTGCTCCCGGCACAGATACGCAGTATTTT.

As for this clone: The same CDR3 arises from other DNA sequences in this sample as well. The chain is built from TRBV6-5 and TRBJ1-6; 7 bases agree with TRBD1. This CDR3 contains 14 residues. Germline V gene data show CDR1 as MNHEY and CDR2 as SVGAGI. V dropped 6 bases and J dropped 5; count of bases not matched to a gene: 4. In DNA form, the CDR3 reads TGTGCCAGCAGCAGAACAGGGGATAATTCACCCCTCCACTTT. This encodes CASSRTGDNSPLHF.

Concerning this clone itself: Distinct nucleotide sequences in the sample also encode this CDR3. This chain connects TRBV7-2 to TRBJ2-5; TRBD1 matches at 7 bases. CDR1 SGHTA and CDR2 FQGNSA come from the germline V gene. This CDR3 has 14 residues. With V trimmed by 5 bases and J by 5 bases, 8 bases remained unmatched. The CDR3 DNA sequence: TGTGCCAGCAGCCCACACAGGGGTCGGGAGACCCAGTACTTC. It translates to CASSPHRGRETQYF.

The DNA of the CDR3 is TGTGCCAGTGAGGAGGGCGCTGGTCTTGGAAACACCATATATTTT. The encoded protein is CASEEGAGLGNTIYF. V is TRBV21-1 and J is TRBJ1-3. TRBV21-1 is a documented pseudogene. The CDR3 spans 15 residues.

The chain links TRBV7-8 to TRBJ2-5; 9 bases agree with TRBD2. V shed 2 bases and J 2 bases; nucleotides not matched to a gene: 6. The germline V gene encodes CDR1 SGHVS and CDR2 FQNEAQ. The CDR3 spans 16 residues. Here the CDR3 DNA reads TGTGCCAGCAGCTTAAGCAGGACTAGCGCACAAGAGACCCAGTACTTC. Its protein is CASSLSRTSAQETQYF.

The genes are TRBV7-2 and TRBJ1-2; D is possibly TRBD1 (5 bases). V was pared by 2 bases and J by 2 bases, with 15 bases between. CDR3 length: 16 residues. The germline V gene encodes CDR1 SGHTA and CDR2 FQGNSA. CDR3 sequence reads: CASSLSTGTVNYGYTF. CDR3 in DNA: TGTGCCAGCAGCTTATCTACCGGGACGGTGAACTATGGCTACACCTTC.

CDR3 protein: CASSHHTGELFF. CDR3 coding DNA: TGCGCCAGCAGCCACCATACCGGGGAGCTGTTTTTT. This chain links TRBV4-1 with TRBJ2-2; D is unclear. Germline CDR1 is MGHRA and CDR2 is YSYEKL. With 3 bases removed from V and 5 bases from J, the gap between germline ends came to 4 bases. The CDR3 consists of 12 residues.

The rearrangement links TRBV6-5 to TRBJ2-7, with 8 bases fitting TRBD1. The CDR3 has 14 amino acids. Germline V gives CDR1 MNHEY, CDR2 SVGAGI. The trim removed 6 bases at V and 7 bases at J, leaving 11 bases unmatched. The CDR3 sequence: CASSVGQGTGEQYF. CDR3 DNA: TGTGCCAGCAGCGTAGGACAGGGAACGGGGGAGCAGTACTTC.

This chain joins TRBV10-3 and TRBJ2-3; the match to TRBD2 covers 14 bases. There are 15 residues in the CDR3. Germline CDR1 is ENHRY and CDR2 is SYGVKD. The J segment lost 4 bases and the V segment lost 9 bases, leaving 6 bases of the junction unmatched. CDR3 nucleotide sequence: TGTGCCATAGCCGGGACTAGCGGGGGCGCAGATACGCAGTATTTT. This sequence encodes CAIAGTSGGADTQYF.

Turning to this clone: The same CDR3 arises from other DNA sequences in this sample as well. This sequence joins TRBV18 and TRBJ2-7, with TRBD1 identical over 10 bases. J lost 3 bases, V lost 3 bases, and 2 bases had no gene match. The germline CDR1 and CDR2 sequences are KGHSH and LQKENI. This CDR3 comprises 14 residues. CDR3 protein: CASSPRTGGYEQYF. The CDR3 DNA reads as TGTGCCAGCTCACCCCGGACAGGGGGCTACGAGCAGTACTTC.

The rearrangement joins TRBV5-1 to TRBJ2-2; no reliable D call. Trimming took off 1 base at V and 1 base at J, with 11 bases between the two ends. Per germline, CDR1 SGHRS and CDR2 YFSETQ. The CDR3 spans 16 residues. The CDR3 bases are TGCGCCAGCAGCTTGCAGGTGTCGGGGAACACCGGGGAGCTGTTTTTT. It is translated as CASSLQVSGNTGELFF.